This T cell receptor beta chain was sequenced in a study of CD8+CD57+ T cells in acquired aplastic anemia. Findings of the study overall: The same twenty-nine CD8+ CDR3 sequences occurred in patients and in controls.

Patients picked for sequencing had shown CD8+CD57+ cell expansion detected by flow cytometry. About this clonotype: Its target is not known. This may arise from a read error, as a much more abundant clone is one base away.

Trimming removed 2 bases from V and 7 bases from J, with 8 bases in between. Germline lookup yields CDR1 MDHEN and CDR2 SYDVKM. The CDR3 runs to 12 residues. Genomic DNA constituted the template upon which TCR beta VDJ and CDR3 profiling was performed. A single record per CDR3 protein comes from TCRdb applying MiXCR to the reads. Seen here are approximately 120,000 distinct CDR3 sequences, about 40% observed once, and the top ten hold under 3%. The origin of this receptor is a human donor with aplastic anemia. Sequencing input: sorted CD4+, CD8+, or CD8+CD57+ T cells (not recorded which) from PBMCs. The J gene is TRBJ1-2, the V gene TRBV28, with D hard to call. The DNA for the CDR3 is TGTGCCAGCAGTTTAACCGTCGGTGGCTACACCTTC. Residues: CASSLTVGGYTF.